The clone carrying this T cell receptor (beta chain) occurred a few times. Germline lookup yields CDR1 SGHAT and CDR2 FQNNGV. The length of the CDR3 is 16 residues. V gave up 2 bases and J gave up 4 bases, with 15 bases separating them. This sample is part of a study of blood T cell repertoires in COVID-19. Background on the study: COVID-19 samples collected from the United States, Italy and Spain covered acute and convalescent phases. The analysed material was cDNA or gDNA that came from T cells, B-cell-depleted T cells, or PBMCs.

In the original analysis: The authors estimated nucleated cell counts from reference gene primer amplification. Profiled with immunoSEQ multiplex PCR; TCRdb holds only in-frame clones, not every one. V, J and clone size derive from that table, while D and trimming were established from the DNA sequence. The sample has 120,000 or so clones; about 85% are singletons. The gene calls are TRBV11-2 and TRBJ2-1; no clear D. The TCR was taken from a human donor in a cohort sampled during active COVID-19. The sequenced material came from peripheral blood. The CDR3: CASSLLGSKYYNEQFF. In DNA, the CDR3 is TGTGCCAGCAGCTTACTAGGTTCGAAGTATTACAATGAGCAGTTCTTC. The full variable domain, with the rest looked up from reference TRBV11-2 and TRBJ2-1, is EAGVAQSPRYKIIEKRQSVAFWCNPISGHATLYWYQQILGQGPKLLIQFQNNGVVDDSQLPKDRFSAERLKGVDSTLKIQPAKLEDSAVYLCASSLLGSKYYNEQFFGPGTRLTVL.